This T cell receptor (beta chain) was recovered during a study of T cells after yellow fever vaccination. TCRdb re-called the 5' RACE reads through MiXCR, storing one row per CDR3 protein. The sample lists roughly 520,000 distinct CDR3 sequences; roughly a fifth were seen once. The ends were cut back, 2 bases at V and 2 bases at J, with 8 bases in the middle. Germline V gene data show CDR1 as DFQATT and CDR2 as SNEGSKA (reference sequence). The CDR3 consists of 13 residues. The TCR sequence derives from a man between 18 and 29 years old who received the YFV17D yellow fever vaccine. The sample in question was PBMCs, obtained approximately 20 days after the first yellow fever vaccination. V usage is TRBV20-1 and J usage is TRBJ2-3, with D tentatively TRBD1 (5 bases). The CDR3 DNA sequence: TGCAGTGCTAGAAGGACACACACAGATACGCAGTATTTT. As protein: CSARRTHTDTQYF.